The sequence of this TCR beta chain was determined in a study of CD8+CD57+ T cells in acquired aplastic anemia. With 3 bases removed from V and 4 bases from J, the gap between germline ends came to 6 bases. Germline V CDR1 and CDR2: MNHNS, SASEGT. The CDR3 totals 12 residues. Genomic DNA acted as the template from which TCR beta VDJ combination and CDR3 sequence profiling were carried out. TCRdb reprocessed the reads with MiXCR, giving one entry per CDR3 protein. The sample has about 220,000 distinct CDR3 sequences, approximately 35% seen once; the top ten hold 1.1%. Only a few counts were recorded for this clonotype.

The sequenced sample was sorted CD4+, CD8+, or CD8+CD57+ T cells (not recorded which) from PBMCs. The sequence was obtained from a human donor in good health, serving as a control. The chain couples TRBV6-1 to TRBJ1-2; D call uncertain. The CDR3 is CASSDGGYGYTF. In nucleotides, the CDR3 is TGTGCCAGCAGTGACGGAGGCTATGGCTACACCTTC.